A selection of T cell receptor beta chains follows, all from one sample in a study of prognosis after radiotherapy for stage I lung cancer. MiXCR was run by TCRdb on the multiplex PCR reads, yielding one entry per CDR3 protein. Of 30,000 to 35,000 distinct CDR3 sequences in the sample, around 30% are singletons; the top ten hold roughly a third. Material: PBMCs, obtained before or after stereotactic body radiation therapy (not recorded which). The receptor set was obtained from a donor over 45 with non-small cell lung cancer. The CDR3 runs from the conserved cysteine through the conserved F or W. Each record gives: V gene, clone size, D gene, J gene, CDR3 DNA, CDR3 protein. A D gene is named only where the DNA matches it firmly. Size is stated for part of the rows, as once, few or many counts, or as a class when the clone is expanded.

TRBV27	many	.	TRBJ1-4	TGTGCCAGCAGTTACAGAGGGGGGGGTGAAAAACTGTTTTTT	CASSYRGGGEKLFF
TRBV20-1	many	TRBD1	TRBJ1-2	TGCAGTGCTACCGGTGATACAGGGGATCCCTATGGCTACACCTTC	CSATGDTGDPYGYTF
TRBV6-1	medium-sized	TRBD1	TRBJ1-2	TGTGCCAGCAGCCGGGACAGGGGTGGCGGCTATGGCTACACCTTC	CASSRDRGGGYGYTF
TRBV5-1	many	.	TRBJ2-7	TGCGCCAGCAGCCACCGTGTAGGGCGAGGTGAGCGGCAGTACTTC	CASSHRVGRGERQYF
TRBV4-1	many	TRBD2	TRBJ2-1	TGCGCCAGCAGCCAAGGAGTGAGACTAGCGGGAGCCAATGAGCAGTTCTTC	CASSQGVRLAGANEQFF
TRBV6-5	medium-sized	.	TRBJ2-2	TGTGCCAGCAGTTACAACCGTCGGAGCGGGGAGCTGTTTTTT	CASSYNRRSGELFF
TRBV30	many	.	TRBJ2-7	TGTGCCTGGAGTTTGGCGGGACTCCCTGATGAGCAGTACTTC	CAWSLAGLPDEQYF
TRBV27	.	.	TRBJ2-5	TGTGCCAGCAGTTGTGGAGGTACCCAGTACTTC	CASSCGGTQYF
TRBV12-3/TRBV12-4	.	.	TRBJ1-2	TGTGCCAGCAGTTTAGGGCCAGTAGGCTACACCTTC	CASSLGPVGYTF
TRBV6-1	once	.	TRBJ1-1	TGTGCCGGCAGCCGTGGAGGGTTTCTGGACACTGAAGCTTTCTTT	CAGSRGGFLDTEAFF
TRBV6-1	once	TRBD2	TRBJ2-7	TGTGCCAGCAGTGTCGGGGGGGGGAGCTCCTACGAGCAGTACTTC	CASSVGGGSSYEQYF
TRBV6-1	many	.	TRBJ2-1	TGTGCCAGCAGGGCCGGGACGCGGGCGTTCTTC	CASRAGTRAFF
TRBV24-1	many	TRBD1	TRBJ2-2	TGTGCCACCAGTGACCCCGGGACAGGGGCTACCGGGGAGCTGTTTTTT	CATSDPGTGATGELFF
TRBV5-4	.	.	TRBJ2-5	TGTGCCAGCAGCGACGCCGGGACCCTCCAAGAGACCCAGTACTTC	CASSDAGTLQETQYF
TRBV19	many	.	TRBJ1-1	TGTGCCAGTAGTATCGGGGGGGGAACTGAAGCTTTCTTT	CASSIGGGTEAFF
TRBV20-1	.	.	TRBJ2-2	TGCAGTGCTAGAGACAGGGGGGACGGGGAGCTGTTTTTT	CSARDRGDGELFF
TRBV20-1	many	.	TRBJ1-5	TGCAGTGCTAGTTCAGATTATCAGCCCCAGCATTTT	CSASSDYQPQHF
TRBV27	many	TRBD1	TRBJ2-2	TGTGCCCCAACCCCCCCCGGACAGGGCCTCACCGGGGAGCTGTTTTTT	CAPTPPGQGLTGELFF
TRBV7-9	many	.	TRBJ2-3	TGTGCCAGCAGCCCCGGGACTAGCACAGATACGCAGTATTTT	CASSPGTSTDTQYF
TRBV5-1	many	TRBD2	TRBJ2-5	TGCGCCAGCAGCTTGGATTCAACTAGCGGGAGGGAGACCCAGTACTTC	CASSLDSTSGRETQYF
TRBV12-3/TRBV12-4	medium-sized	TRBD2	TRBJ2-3	TGTGCCAGCAGCCCCCTTGGTGGAGCGGGAGTGGCAGATACGCAGTATTTT	CASSPLGGAGVADTQYF
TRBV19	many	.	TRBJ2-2	TGTGCCAGTAGTATACTATCAGGCAAAACTAACGGGGAGCTGTTTTTT	CASSILSGKTNGELFF
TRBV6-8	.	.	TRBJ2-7	TGTGCCAGCAGTTCACACGCGAGCTGGATGGCAGGAGAGCAGTACTTC	CASSSHASWMAGEQYF
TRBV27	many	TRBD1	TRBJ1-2	TGTGCCAGCAGTAAAAGGGGGACAGGGGGCGCCAACTATGGCTACACCTTC	CASSKRGTGGANYGYTF
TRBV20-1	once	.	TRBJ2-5	TGCAGTGCTAGCGTCTTATCCGGCCAGGAAGAGACCCAGTACTTC	CSASVLSGQEETQYF
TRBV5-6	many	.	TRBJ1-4	TGTGCCAGCAGTTTTAATGAAAAACTGTTTTTT	CASSFNEKLFF
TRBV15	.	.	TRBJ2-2	TGTGCCACCAGCATGCGGGATTCCACCGGGGAGCTTTTTTTT	CATSMRDSTGELFF
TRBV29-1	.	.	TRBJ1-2	TGCAGCGTTGGTGATTGGGGCGCGGGCCACACCTTC	CSVGDWGAGHTF
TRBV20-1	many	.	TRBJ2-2	TGCAGTGCTAGTTTCGCGGGACGGACCGGGGAGCTGTTTTTT	CSASFAGRTGELFF
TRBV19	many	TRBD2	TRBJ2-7	TGTGCCAGTAGTATAAGGGTTGGGCTAGCGGGAGTATGGTACGAGCAGTACTTC	CASSIRVGLAGVWYEQYF
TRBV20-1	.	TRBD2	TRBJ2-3	TGCAGTGCTGATCTAGCGGGGGACACAGATACGCAGTATTTT	CSADLAGDTDTQYF
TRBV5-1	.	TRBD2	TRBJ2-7	TGCGCCAGCAGCCTTGGACTAGCGGACTACGAGCAGTACTTC	CASSLGLADYEQYF
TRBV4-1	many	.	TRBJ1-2	TGCGCCAGCAGCCAATTGGAGGGAGCGGTCTATGGCTACACCTTC	CASSQLEGAVYGYTF
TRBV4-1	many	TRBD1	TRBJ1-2	TGCGCCAGCAGCCAAGCTCCCGGGACAGCGCTCCTTTATGGCTACACCTTC	CASSQAPGTALLYGYTF
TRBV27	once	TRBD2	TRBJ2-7	TGTGCCATCAGTTTGAGGGGACTATCGGCTTACGAGCAGTACTTC	CAISLRGLSAYEQYF
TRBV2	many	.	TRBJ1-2	TGTGCCAGCAGTGGTTTGGATGGCTACACCTTC	CASSGLDGYTF
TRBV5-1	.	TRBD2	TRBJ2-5	TGCGCCAGCAGCGAGGGGACTAGCGGTGAGACCCAGTACTTC	CASSEGTSGETQYF
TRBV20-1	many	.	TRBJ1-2	TGCAGTGCTAGAGGGCAGGCTAACTATGGCTACACCTTC	CSARGQANYGYTF
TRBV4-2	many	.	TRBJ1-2	TGTGCCAGCAGCCAATCCGAAAGTTACTATGGCTACACCTTC	CASSQSESYYGYTF
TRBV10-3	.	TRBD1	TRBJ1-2	TGTGCCATCACCGACACAGGACAGGGTGCAAACTATGTCTACACCTTC	CAITDTGQGANYVYTF
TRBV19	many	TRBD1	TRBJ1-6	TGTGCCAGTAGTATGAAGGGGACAGGGATTGTTTCACCCCTCCACTTT	CASSMKGTGIVSPLHF
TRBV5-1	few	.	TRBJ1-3	TGCGCCAGCAGCTTAACCACTGGAAACACCATATATTTT	CASSLTTGNTIYF
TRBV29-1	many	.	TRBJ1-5	TGCAGCGTTGAAGAATCAGGGGGCAATCAGCCCCAGCATTTT	CSVEESGGNQPQHF
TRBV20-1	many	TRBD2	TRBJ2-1	TGCAGTGCTAGATCGGGACTAGCGGTATACAATGAGCAGTTCTTC	CSARSGLAVYNEQFF
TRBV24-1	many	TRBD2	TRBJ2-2	TGTGCCACCAGTGATTCCGGAGCGGGAGGGCCTATCGGGGAGCTGTTTTTT	CATSDSGAGGPIGELFF
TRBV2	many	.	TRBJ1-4	TGTGCCAGCAAGGGCAGCTCAAATGAAAAACTGTTTTTT	CASKGSSNEKLFF